This T cell receptor beta chain was recovered during a study of post-analysis software for immune sequencing data. Study results and caveats: Samples from a shared batch, those prepared together, strongly co-clustered by F measure. About 5 TRBV segments appeared more often in patients than in controls, and TRBV5-6, TRBV5-1 and TRBV20-1 were among these. Diversity measured as normalized Chao1 was significantly lower in multiple sclerosis patients than in controls.

The authors incorporated unique molecular identifiers into the TCR beta cDNA libraries. TCRdb used MiXCR to reprocess the PCR reads, holding one entry per CDR3 protein. The sample includes 430,000 or so distinct CDR3 sequences, 30% to 45% of them seen just once. Trimming took 4 bases from V and 5 from J, leaving 15 bases between them. The germline V gene encodes CDR1 SGHRS and CDR2 YFSETQ. This CDR3 is built from 15 residues. A remark on this clonotype: The antigen is not known.

This chain uses TRBV5-1 with TRBJ2-2; a possible D gene is TRBD2 (5 bases). This clonotype was sampled from a girl aged 2-15 years with multiple sclerosis. The sample taken for sequencing was blood. CDR3 coding DNA: TGCGCCAGCAGCCCGAGGGTAGCAGAAACCGGGGAGCTGTTTTTT. As protein: CASSPRVAETGELFF.